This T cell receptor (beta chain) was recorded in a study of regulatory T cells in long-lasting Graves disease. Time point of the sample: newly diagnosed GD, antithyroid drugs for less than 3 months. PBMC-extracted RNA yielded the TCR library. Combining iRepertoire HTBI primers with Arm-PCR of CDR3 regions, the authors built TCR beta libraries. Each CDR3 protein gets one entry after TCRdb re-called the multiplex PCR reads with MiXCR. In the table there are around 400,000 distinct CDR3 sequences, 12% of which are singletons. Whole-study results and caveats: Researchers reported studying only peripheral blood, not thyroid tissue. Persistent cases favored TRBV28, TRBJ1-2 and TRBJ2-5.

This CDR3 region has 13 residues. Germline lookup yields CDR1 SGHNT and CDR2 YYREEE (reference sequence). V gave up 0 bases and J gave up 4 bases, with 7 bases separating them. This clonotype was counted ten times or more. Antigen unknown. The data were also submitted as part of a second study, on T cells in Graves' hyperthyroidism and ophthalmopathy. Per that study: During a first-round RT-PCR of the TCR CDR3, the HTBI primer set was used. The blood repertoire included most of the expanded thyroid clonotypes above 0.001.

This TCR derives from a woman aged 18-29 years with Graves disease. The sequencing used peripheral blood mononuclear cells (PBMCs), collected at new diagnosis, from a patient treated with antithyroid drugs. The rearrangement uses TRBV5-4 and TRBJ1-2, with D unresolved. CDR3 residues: CASSLEQSYGYTF. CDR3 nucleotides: TGTGCCAGCAGCTTGGAACAGTCCTATGGCTACACCTTC. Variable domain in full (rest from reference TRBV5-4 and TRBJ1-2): ETGVTQSPTHLIKTRGQQVTLRCSSQSGHNTVSWYQQALGQGPQFIFQYYREEENGRGNFPPRFSGLQFPNYSSELNVNALELDDSALYLCASSLEQSYGYTFGSGTRLTVV.